This entry lists 10 T cell receptor beta chains sequenced from one sample in a study of shared clonotypes between healthy human individuals. Libraries were prepared by immunoSEQ multiplex PCR; TCRdb keeps only in-frame clonotypes and omits some of them. The table shows about 1 million clones, with more than 60% occurring only once. The sequenced sample was memory CD4+ T cells sorted from blood. Noted subset: CD45RA-negative fraction. Receptors originate from a man aged 18 to 29 in good health.

The rearrangement joins TRBV6-5 to TRBJ1-1; 8 bases are a match to TRBD1. Germline CDR1 and CDR2: MNHEY and SVGAGI. The V segment lost 2 bases and the J segment 6 bases; nucleotides outside the gene matches: 5. The CDR3 runs to 14 residues. This chain's CDR3 is CASSYLRTGPEAFF. The CDR3 coding sequence is TGTGCCAGCAGTTACCTACGGACAGGGCCTGAAGCTTTCTTT.

The gene calls are TRBV30 and TRBJ2-3; the D is unclear. Trimming cost V 3 bases and J 1 base, with 14 bases left between them. This CDR3 has 15 amino acids. Per the germline V gene, CDR1 is GTSNPN and CDR2 is SVGIG (reference sequence). In DNA, the CDR3 is TGTGCCTGGAGGACCCTTGACTTAGGCACAGATACGCAGTATTTT. Protein product: CAWRTLDLGTDTQYF.

The J gene is TRBJ2-2, the V gene TRBV5-1; 8 bases map to TRBD1. Germline assignment: CDR1 SGHRS and CDR2 YFSETQ. This CDR3 region has 17 residues. Trimming cost V 4 bases and J 1 base; bases outside gene matches: 9. In DNA form, the CDR3 reads TGCGCCAGCAGCCTACAGGGGACAGGTCAGAACACCGGGGAGCTGTTTTTT. Its translation: CASSLQGTGQNTGELFF. Using reference TRBV5-1 and TRBJ2-2 for the parts outside the CDR3, the full variable domain is KAGVTQTPRYLIKTRGQQVTLSCSPISGHRSVSWYQQTPGQGLQFLFEYFSETQRNKGNFPGRFSGRQFSNSRSEMNVSTLELGDSALYLCASSLQGTGQNTGELFFGEGSRLTVL.

This chain joins TRBV19 and TRBJ1-6; TRBD1 agrees at 10 bases. The germline CDR1 and CDR2 sequences are LNHDA and SQIVND (reference sequence). The V gene end was trimmed by 1 base and the J gene end by 0 bases; junction bases not matched to a gene: 6. The CDR3 extends over 19 amino acids. The CDR3 is CASSIGQGATSSYNSPLHF. The CDR3, as DNA: TGTGCCAGTAGTATAGGACAGGGGGCAACATCCTCCTATAATTCACCCCTCCACTTT.

J is TRBJ1-5 and V is TRBV19, with D unresolved. The germline CDR1 and CDR2 sequences are LNHDA and SQIVND (reference sequence). Trimming took 9 bases from V and 0 from J, leaving 15 bases between them. The CDR3 extends over 15 amino acids. The CDR3 DNA reads as TGTGCCAGCCGAACTCCGGCCGGTAGCAATCAGCCCCAGCATTTT. It specifies CASRTPAGSNQPQHF.

The chain links TRBV28 to TRBJ2-3; 10 nucleotides line up with TRBD2. The CDR3 consists of 15 residues. Germline loops: CDR1 MDHEN, CDR2 SYDVKM. V was pared by 4 bases and J by 4 bases, with 5 bases of the junction left unmatched. The CDR3 sequence: CASSSRTSGSDTQYF. CDR3 nucleotides: TGTGCCAGCAGTTCCAGGACTAGCGGATCAGATACGCAGTATTTT.

This sequence joins TRBV6-4 and TRBJ2-5; D may correspond to TRBD1 or TRBD2 (6 bases each). The CDR3 contains 17 residues. V was shortened by 11 bases and J by 5 bases, with 30 bases between the two germline ends. Looked up from germline, CDR1 is MRHNA and CDR2 is SNTAGT. The DNA for the CDR3 is TGTGCCCCTAATAAAGTGGCCGGGACACCCGGGGGTGAGACCCAGTACTTC. Translation gives CAPNKVAGTPGGETQYF.

This clone has more than one count but fewer than ten. The chain employs TRBV14 and TRBJ1-1, with D unclear. This CDR3 is 13 amino acids long. CDR1 is SGHDN, CDR2 FVKESK, per germline. V lost 2 bases to trimming and J lost 7 bases, with 11 bases between them. This chain's CDR3 is CASSQYPYSEAFF. In nucleotides, the CDR3 is TGTGCCAGCAGCCAATATCCGTACAGTGAAGCTTTCTTT.

V and J are TRBV5-1 and TRBJ2-7; unclear D gene. The CDR3 covers 15 residues. In germline, CDR1 is SGHRS, CDR2 YFSETQ. V shed 0 bases and J shed 0 bases, with 10 bases lying between them. DNA of the CDR3: TGCGCCAGCAGCTTGGACGATGGCAGCTCCTACGAGCAGTACTTC. It specifies CASSLDDGSSYEQYF.

This chain links TRBV4-1 with TRBJ1-2; D is uncertain. V was pared by 6 bases and J by 3 bases, with 20 bases between. This CDR3 is built from 16 residues. Germline values: CDR1 MGHRA, CDR2 YSYEKL. CDR3 sequence reads: CASRSTVGNLDYGYTF. In DNA, the CDR3 is TGCGCCAGCAGGTCCACAGTGGGAAATTTGGACTATGGCTACACCTTC.